Reported below is one TCR beta chain. Unmatched junction bases numbered 7, after V lost 8 bases and J lost 0 bases. The CDR3 consists of 15 residues. Looked up from germline, CDR1 is SEHNR and CDR2 is FQNEAQ (reference sequence). Primers for the PCR totalled 60 Vbeta and 13 Jbeta. Using immunoSEQ multiplex PCR, the repertoire was profiled, and TCRdb retains in-frame clones only, with some absent. The table has some 120,000 clones, approximately 80% seen once. This entry comes from a study of cytomegalovirus exposure and HLA in healthy donors. This chain connects TRBV7-9 to TRBJ2-1; 7 bases agree with TRBD1. The sequence derives from a man aged 25 to 45 in good health and CMV-seropositive. Sequencing was done on a sample of PBMCs. The CDR3 reads CASGTGASSYNEQFF. In DNA form, the CDR3 reads TGTGCCAGCGGCACAGGGGCAAGCTCCTACAATGAGCAGTTCTTC.